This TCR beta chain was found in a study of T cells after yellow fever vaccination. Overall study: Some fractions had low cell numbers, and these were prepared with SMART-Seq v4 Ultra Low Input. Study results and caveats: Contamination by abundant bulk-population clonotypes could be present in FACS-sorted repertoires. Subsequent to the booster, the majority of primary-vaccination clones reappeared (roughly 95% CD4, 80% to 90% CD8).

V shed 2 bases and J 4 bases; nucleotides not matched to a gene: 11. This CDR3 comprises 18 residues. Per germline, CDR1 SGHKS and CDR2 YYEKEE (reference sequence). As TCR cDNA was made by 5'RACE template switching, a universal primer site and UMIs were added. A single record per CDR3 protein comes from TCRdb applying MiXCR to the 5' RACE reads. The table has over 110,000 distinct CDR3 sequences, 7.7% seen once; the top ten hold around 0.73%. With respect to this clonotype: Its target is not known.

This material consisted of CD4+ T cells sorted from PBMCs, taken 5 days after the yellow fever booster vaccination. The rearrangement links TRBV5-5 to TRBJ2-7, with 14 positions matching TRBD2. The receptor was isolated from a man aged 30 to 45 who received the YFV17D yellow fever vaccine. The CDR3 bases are TGTGCCAGCAGCTTCTTGACTAGCGGGAGGGCCACCGCATACGAGCAGTACTTC. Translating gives CASSFLTSGRATAYEQYF.